This T cell receptor beta chain was identified during a study of spatial heterogeneity in lung cancer. Study overall: More beta-chain than alpha-chain sequences were consistently detected. TCR and UMI combinations that were unique each appeared, on average, more than ten times in raw reads.

TCRdb reanalysed the 5' RACE reads using MiXCR and keeps one entry per CDR3 protein. The table lists 9,500 to 15,000 distinct CDR3 sequences, about 6% of them singletons. Specified time point: sample taken at primary tumor resection. Sequencing of whole RNA from tumor, nontumor lung or frozen PBMC involved no sorting. Samples were obtained from approximately 76 donors, all untreated early-stage non-small cell lung cancer patients. This CDR3 region has 14 residues. The V gene lost 1 base and the J gene lost 5 bases, with 11 bases spanning the gap. CDR1 is SSHAT, CDR2 FNYEAQ, per germline (reference sequence). This clonotype was seen repeatedly, ten times or more. This beta chain is an off-target read within a library intended for alpha chains, so its frequency means little.

The sequence came from a male donor with early-stage non-small cell lung cancer. The starting material was normal lung tissue next to the tumor, obtained at surgery. V is TRBV7-7 and J is TRBJ2-5; no clear D. The CDR3: CASSLDLGSETQYF. The CDR3 DNA follows: TGTGCCAGCAGCTTAGACCTGGGAAGCGAGACCCAGTACTTC.